A selection of T cell receptor beta chains follows, all from one sample in a study of CD8 T cells in Susac syndrome. TCRdb redid the calling of the immunoSEQ multiplex PCR reads with MiXCR, one entry per CDR3 protein. The sample lists about 130,000 distinct CDR3 sequences; 93% were seen once. The sequencing input was CD8+ T cells from PBMCs. Every receptor here comes from a human donor with multiple sclerosis. Each CDR3 is given with its conserved first and last residue. A D gene is named only where the DNA matches it firmly. Clone size appears in some rows only: once, few, many, or a class for an expanded clone.

d_gene: -
abundance: -
j_gene: TRBJ2-4
v_gene: TRBV6-1
CDR3aa: CASSELGGKNIQYF

d_gene: -
abundance: -
j_gene: TRBJ2-5
v_gene: TRBV6-5
CDR3aa: CASSYSASQETQYF

d_gene: TRBD2
abundance: -
j_gene: TRBJ2-2
v_gene: TRBV7-3
CDR3aa: CASSLSGGDTGELFF

d_gene: -
abundance: -
j_gene: TRBJ2-7
v_gene: TRBV4-2
CDR3aa: CASSPRGPYYEQYF

d_gene: -
abundance: -
j_gene: TRBJ2-2
v_gene: TRBV11-2
CDR3aa: CASRQANTGELFF

d_gene: TRBD1
abundance: -
j_gene: TRBJ1-2
v_gene: TRBV7-9
CDR3aa: CASSADRGRGYTF

d_gene: -
abundance: few
j_gene: TRBJ1-1
v_gene: TRBV27
CDR3aa: CASSRGLEAFF

d_gene: -
abundance: few
j_gene: TRBJ2-7
v_gene: TRBV12-3/TRBV12-4
CDR3aa: CASSSSGTEQYF

d_gene: -
abundance: -
j_gene: TRBJ2-5
v_gene: TRBV13
CDR3aa: CASSWRGGPGRDQYF

d_gene: TRBD1
abundance: few
j_gene: TRBJ2-1
v_gene: TRBV6-1
CDR3aa: CASRTGGDEQFF

d_gene: -
abundance: once
j_gene: TRBJ1-1
v_gene: TRBV5-1
CDR3aa: CASSLRYLTEAFF

d_gene: -
abundance: -
j_gene: TRBJ1-1
v_gene: TRBV24-1
CDR3aa: CATSETDGEAFF

d_gene: -
abundance: -
j_gene: TRBJ2-5
v_gene: TRBV3-1
CDR3aa: CASSQEVANGGETQYF

d_gene: -
abundance: -
j_gene: TRBJ2-7
v_gene: TRBV7-9
CDR3aa: CASSLAGDQYEQYF

d_gene: -
abundance: -
j_gene: TRBJ1-6
v_gene: TRBV30
CDR3aa: CAWNPPSGFYNSPLHF

d_gene: -
abundance: once
j_gene: TRBJ2-1
v_gene: TRBV29-1
CDR3aa: CSGQGDLSRAYNEQFF

d_gene: TRBD2
abundance: -
j_gene: TRBJ2-1
v_gene: TRBV28
CDR3aa: CASSKTKRELFNEQFF

d_gene: TRBD1
abundance: -
j_gene: TRBJ2-7
v_gene: TRBV3-1
CDR3aa: CASSFRTRGTAYEQYF

d_gene: -
abundance: -
j_gene: TRBJ1-4
v_gene: TRBV12-3/TRBV12-4
CDR3aa: CASGPHNEKLFF

d_gene: -
abundance: -
j_gene: TRBJ2-2
v_gene: TRBV2
CDR3aa: CASSDSWANGELFF

d_gene: -
abundance: -
j_gene: TRBJ1-5
v_gene: TRBV7-9
CDR3aa: CASSPLTGNPNQPQHF

d_gene: TRBD2
abundance: -
j_gene: TRBJ2-1
v_gene: TRBV29-1
CDR3aa: CSGGGGSYNEQFF

d_gene: -
abundance: -
j_gene: TRBJ1-2
v_gene: TRBV7-9
CDR3aa: CASSLAGSGAELPNYGYTF

d_gene: TRBD2
abundance: -
j_gene: TRBJ2-5
v_gene: TRBV7-6
CDR3aa: CASSTRVAGGGVTQYF

d_gene: TRBD1
abundance: -
j_gene: TRBJ1-3
v_gene: TRBV29-1
CDR3aa: CSVWGQGAGNTIYF

d_gene: -
abundance: -
j_gene: TRBJ2-1
v_gene: TRBV5-1
CDR3aa: CASFISRRNEQFF

d_gene: TRBD1
abundance: -
j_gene: TRBJ2-1
v_gene: TRBV12-3/TRBV12-4
CDR3aa: CASSPPGQGGKNEQFF

d_gene: -
abundance: once
j_gene: TRBJ2-7
v_gene: TRBV29-1
CDR3aa: CSVVGPGDNSLTYEQYF

d_gene: -
abundance: -
j_gene: TRBJ2-3
v_gene: TRBV27
CDR3aa: CASSWGGADTQYF

d_gene: -
abundance: -
j_gene: TRBJ2-5
v_gene: TRBV9
CDR3aa: CASSVGASRQETQYF

d_gene: -
abundance: few
j_gene: TRBJ1-2
v_gene: TRBV27
CDR3aa: CASSGQGPYGYTF

d_gene: -
abundance: once
j_gene: TRBJ2-1
v_gene: TRBV3-1
CDR3aa: CASSQTDRGYNEQFF

d_gene: -
abundance: -
j_gene: TRBJ2-3
v_gene: TRBV7-9
CDR3aa: CASSLVLGAQTDTQYF

d_gene: -
abundance: -
j_gene: TRBJ1-2
v_gene: TRBV12-3/TRBV12-4
CDR3aa: CASSLTGRPTYGYTF

d_gene: -
abundance: -
j_gene: TRBJ2-4
v_gene: TRBV9
CDR3aa: CASNGDGKNIQYF

d_gene: -
abundance: -
j_gene: TRBJ2-5
v_gene: TRBV4-1
CDR3aa: CASSQGGAGETQYF

d_gene: -
abundance: once
j_gene: TRBJ1-1
v_gene: TRBV9
CDR3aa: CASSVVGGSLAFF

d_gene: -
abundance: -
j_gene: TRBJ2-7
v_gene: TRBV6-1
CDR3aa: CASSVGAPYEQYF

d_gene: -
abundance: -
j_gene: TRBJ2-6
v_gene: TRBV9
CDR3aa: CASSAWGRERFSGANVLTF

d_gene: TRBD1
abundance: -
j_gene: TRBJ1-2
v_gene: TRBV11-2
CDR3aa: CASSWGQGSYGYTF

d_gene: -
abundance: -
j_gene: TRBJ2-2
v_gene: TRBV5-4
CDR3aa: CASSQWIWGTGELFF

d_gene: -
abundance: -
j_gene: TRBJ1-5
v_gene: TRBV7-2
CDR3aa: CASSLSGWGDSNQPQHF

d_gene: TRBD1
abundance: -
j_gene: TRBJ1-2
v_gene: TRBV7-9
CDR3aa: CASSFQGDYGYTF